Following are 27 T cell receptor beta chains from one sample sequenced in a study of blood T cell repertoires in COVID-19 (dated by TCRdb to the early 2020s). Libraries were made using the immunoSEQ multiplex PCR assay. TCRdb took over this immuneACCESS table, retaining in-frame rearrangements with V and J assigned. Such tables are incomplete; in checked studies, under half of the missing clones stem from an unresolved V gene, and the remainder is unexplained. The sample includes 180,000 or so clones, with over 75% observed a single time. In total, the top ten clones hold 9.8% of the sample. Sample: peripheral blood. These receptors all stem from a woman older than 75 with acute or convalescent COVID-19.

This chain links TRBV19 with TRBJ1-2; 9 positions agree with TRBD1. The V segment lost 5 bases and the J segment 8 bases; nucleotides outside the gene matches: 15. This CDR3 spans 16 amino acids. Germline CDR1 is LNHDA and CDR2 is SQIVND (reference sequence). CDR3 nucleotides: TGTGCCAGTAGTTCCCGGGGACAGGGAAGGCGTCGGGGCTACACCTTC. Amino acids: CASSSRGQGRRRGYTF.

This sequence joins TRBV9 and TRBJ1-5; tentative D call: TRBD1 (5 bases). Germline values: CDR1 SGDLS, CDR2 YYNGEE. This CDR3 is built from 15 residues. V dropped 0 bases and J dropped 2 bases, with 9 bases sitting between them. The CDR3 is CASSVEVGGNQPQHF. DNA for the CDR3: TGTGCCAGCAGCGTAGAGGTAGGGGGCAATCAGCCCCAGCATTTT.

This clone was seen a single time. The CDR3 coding sequence is TGTGCCAGTAGTATTCGGTTTTCCAATGAGCAGTTCTTC. Amino acid sequence: CASSIRFSNEQFF. This chain uses TRBV19 with TRBJ2-1; D is ambiguous. V gave up 3 bases and J gave up 6 bases, with 9 bases separating them. The CDR3 spans 13 residues. The germline CDR1 and CDR2 sequences are LNHDA and SQIVND (reference sequence).

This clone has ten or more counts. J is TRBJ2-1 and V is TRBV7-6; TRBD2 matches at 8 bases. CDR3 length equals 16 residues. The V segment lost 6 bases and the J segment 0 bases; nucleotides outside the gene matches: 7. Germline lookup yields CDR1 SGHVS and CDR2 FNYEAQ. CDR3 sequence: CASSPTSESSYNEQFF. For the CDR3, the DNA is TGTGCCAGCAGTCCGACTAGCGAGAGCTCCTACAATGAGCAGTTCTTC.

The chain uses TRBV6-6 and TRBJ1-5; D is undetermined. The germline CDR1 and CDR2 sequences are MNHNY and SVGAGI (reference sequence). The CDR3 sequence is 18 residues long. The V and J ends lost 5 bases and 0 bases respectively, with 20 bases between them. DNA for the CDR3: TGTGCCAGCAGTCCCCGAGGAACCGAGGGTTTTAGCAATCAGCCCCAGCATTTT. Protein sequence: CASSPRGTEGFSNQPQHF.

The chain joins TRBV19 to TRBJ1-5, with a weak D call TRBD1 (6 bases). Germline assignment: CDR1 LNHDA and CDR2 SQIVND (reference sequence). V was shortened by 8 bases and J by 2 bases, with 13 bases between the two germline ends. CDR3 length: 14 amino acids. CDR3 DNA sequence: TGTGCCAGTGGACAGACTTTTGGCAATCAGCCCCAGCATTTT. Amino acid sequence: CASGQTFGNQPQHF.

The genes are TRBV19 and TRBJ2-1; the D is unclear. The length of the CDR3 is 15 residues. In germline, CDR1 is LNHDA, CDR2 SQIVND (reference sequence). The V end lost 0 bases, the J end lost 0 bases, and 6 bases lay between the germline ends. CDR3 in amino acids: CASSIESNSYNEQFF. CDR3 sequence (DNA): TGTGCCAGTAGTATAGAGTCTAACTCCTACAATGAGCAGTTCTTC.

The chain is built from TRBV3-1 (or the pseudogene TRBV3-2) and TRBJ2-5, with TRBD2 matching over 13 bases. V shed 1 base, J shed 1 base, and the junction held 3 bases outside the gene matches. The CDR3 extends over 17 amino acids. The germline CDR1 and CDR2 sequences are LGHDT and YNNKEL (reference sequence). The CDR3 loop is CASSQVRTSGGQETQYF. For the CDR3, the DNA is TGTGCCAGCAGCCAAGTGAGGACTAGCGGGGGCCAAGAGACCCAGTACTTC.

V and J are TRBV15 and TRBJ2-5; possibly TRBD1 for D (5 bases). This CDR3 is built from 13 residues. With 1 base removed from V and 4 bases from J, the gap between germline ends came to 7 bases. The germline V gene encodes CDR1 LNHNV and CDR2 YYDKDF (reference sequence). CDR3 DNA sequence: TGTGCCACCAGCAGAGTGGGGCCAGAGACCCAGTACTTC. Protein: CATSRVGPETQYF.

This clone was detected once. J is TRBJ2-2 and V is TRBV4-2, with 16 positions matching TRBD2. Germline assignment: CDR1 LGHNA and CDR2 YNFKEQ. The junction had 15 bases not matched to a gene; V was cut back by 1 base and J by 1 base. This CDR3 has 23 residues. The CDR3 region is CASSQAKTSGLAGGILNTGELFF. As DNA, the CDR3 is TGTGCCAGCAGCCAAGCCAAGACCTCGGGACTAGCGGGAGGGATTTTGAACACCGGGGAGCTGTTTTTT.

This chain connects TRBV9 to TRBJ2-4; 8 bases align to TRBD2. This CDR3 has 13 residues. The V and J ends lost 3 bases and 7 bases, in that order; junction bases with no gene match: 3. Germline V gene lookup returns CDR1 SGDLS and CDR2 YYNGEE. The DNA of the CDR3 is TGTGCCAGCAGCGGCGGGACTAGGAACATTCAGTACTTC. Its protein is CASSGGTRNIQYF. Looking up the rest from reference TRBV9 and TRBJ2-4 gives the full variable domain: DSGVTQTPKHLITATGQRVTLRCSPRSGDLSVYWYQQSLDQGLQFLIQYYNGEERAKGNILERFSAQQFPDLHSELNLSSLELGDSALYFCASSGGTRNIQYFGAGTRLSVL.

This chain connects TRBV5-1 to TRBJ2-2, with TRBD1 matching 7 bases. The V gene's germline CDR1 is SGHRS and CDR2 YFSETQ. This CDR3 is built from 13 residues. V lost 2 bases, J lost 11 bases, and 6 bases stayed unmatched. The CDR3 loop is CASSLPGQYELFF. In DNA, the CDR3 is TGCGCCAGCAGCTTACCGGGACAGTACGAGCTGTTTTTT.

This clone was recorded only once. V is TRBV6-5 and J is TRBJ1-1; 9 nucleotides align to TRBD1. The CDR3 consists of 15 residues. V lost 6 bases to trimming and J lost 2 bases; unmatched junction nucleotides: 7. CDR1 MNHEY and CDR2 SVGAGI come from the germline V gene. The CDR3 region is CASRTGGIGNTEAFF. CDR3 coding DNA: TGTGCCAGCAGGACAGGGGGGATCGGAAACACTGAAGCTTTCTTT.

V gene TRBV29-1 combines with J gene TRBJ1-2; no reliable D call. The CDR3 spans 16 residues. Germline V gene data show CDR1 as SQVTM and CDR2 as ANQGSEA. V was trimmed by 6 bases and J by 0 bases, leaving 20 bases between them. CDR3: CSVLVVAAGANYGYTF. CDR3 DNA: TGCAGCGTCCTAGTGGTAGCAGCCGGAGCTAACTATGGCTACACCTTC.

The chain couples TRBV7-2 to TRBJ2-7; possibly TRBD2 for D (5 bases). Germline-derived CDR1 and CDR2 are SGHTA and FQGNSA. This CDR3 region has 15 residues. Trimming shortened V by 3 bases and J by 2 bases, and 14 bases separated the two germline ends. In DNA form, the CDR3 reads TGTGCCAGCAGCTTTCCTGACCTGACTACCTACGAGCAGTACTTC. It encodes CASSFPDLTTYEQYF.

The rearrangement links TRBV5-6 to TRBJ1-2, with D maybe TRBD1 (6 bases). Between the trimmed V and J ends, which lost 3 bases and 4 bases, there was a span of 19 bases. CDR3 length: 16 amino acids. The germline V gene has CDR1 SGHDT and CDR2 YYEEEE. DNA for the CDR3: TGTGCCAGCAGCTCCGGACAGCCCACCTCCGCCTATGGCTACACCTTC. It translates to CASSSGQPTSAYGYTF.

The CDR3 loop reads CASSLVFAGATDTQYF. In nucleotides, the CDR3 is TGTGCCAGCAGCTTAGTTTTTGCGGGAGCTACAGATACGCAGTATTTT. The chain couples TRBV7-2 to TRBJ2-3, with TRBD2 identical over 7 bases. The CDR3 contains 16 residues. J gave up 3 bases and V 1 base, and 7 bases lay outside the gene matches. In germline, CDR1 is SGHTA, CDR2 FQGNSA.

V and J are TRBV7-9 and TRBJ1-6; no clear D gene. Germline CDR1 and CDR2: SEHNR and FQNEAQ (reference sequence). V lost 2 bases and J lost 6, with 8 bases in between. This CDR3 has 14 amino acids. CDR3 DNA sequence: TGTGCCAGCAGCTTAACGCAGGTTAATTCACCCCTCCACTTT. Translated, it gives CASSLTQVNSPLHF. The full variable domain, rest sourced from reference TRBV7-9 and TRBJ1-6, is DTGVSQNPRHKITKRGQNVTFRCDPISEHNRLYWYRQTLGQGPEFLTYFQNEAQLEKSRLLSDRFSAERPKGSFSTLEIQRTEQGDSAMYLCASSLTQVNSPLHFGNGTRLTVT.

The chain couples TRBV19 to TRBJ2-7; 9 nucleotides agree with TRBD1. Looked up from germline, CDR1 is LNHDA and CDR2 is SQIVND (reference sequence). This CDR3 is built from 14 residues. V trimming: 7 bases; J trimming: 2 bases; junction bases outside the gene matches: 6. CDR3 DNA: TGTGCCAGTAATGCCGGGACAGGGCCCTACGAGCAGTACTTC. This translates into CASNAGTGPYEQYF.

CDR3 DNA sequence: TGTGCCAGCAACACTGGTACCGGGACAGGTCGTTCACCCCTCCACTTT. Its protein is CASNTGTGTGRSPLHF. V usage is TRBV5-4 and J usage is TRBJ1-6; 8 nucleotides match TRBD1. Trimming cost V 6 bases and J 9 bases; bases outside gene matches: 14. Germline CDR1 is SGHNT and CDR2 is YYREEE (reference sequence). The CDR3 covers 16 residues.

The CDR3 here is CASSYRAPGTEAFF. The CDR3 DNA is TGTGCCAGCAGCTACAGGGCGCCGGGGACTGAAGCTTTCTTT. This rearrangement joins TRBV7-2 to TRBJ1-1; perhaps TRBD1 as D (6 bases). The CDR3 runs 14 residues. The ends were cut back, 4 bases at V and 5 bases at J, with 14 bases in the middle. Per the germline V gene, CDR1 is SGHTA and CDR2 is FQGNSA.

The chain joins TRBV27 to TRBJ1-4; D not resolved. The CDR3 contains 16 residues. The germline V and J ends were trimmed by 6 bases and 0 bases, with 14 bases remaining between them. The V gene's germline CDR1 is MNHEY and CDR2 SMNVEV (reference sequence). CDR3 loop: CASRSPAEPTNEKLFF. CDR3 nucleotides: TGTGCCAGCAGAAGCCCTGCGGAGCCAACTAATGAAAAACTGTTTTTT.

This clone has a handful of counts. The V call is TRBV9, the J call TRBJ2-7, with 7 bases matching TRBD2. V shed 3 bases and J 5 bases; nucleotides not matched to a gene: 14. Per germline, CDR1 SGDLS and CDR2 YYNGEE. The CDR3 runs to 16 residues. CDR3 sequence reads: CASSARWGGGPHEQYF. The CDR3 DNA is TGTGCCAGCAGCGCCCGCTGGGGGGGAGGGCCACACGAGCAGTACTTC.

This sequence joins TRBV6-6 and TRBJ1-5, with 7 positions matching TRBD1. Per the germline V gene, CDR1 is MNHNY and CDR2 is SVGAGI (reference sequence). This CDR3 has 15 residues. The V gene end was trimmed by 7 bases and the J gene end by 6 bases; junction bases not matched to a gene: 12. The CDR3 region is CASTSGRGRGQPQHF. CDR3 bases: TGTGCCAGCACCTCGGGCAGGGGGAGAGGTCAGCCCCAGCATTTT.

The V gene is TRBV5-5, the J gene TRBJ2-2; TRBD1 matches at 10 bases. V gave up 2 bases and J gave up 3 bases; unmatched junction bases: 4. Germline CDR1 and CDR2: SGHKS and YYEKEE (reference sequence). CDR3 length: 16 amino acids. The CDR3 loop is CASSLWGTGDTGELFF. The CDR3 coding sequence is TGTGCCAGCAGCTTATGGGGGACAGGGGACACCGGGGAGCTGTTTTTT.

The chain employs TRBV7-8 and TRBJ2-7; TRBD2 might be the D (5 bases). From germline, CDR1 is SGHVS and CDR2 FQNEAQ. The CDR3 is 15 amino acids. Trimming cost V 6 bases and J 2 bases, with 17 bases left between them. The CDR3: CASSALRAGTYEQYF. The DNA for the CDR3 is TGTGCCAGCAGTGCATTACGGGCGGGTACCTACGAGCAGTACTTC.

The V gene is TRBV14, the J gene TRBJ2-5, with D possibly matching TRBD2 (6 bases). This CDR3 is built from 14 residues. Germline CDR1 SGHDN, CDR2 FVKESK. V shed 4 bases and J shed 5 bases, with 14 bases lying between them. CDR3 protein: CASSLSEGGETQYF. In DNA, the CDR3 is TGTGCCAGCAGCCTTTCAGAAGGAGGGGAGACCCAGTACTTC.